This T cell receptor (beta chain) was identified during a study of technical replicates of blood from a few donors. Here immunoSEQ multiplex PCR was the method, and the copy in TCRdb shows in-frame clones only, minus some. The repertoire has 100,000 or so clones, approximately 95% of them found once; the top ten carry around 0.37%. The V gene's germline CDR1 is KGHSY and CDR2 FQNENV. This CDR3 has 15 residues. Trimming removed 2 bases from V and 3 bases from J; junction bases left unmatched: 7. The TCR originated in a human donor in good health. The rearrangement joins TRBV16 to TRBJ2-7; 7 nucleotides match TRBD2. Sequenced input: T cells isolated from PBMCs. The CDR3 sequence is CASSQRPGRVYEQYF. The CDR3 DNA reads as TGTGCCAGCAGCCAAAGACCGGGGAGGGTCTACGAGCAGTACTTC.